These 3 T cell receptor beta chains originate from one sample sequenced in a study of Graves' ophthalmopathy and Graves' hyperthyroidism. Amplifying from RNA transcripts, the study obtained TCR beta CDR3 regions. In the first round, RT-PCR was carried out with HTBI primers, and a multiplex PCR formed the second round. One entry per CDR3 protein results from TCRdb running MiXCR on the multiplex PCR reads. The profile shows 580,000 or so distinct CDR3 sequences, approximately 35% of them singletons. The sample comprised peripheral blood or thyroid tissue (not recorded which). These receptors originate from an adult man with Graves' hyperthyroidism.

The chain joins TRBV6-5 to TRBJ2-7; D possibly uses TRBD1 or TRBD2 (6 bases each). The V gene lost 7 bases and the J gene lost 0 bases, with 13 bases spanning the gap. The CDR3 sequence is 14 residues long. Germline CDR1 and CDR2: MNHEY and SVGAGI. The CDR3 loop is CASKGGPLSYEQYF. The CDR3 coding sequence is TGTGCCAGCAAAGGGGGGCCGCTCTCCTACGAGCAGTACTTC.

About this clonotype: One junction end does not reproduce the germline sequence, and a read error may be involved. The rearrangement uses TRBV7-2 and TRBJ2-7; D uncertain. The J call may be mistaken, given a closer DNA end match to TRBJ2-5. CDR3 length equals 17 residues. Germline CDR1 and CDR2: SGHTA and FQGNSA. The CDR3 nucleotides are TGTGCCAGCGGCTTAGAGCCCCCGGGCCGGATCCAAGAGACCCAGTACTTC. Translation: CASGLEPPGRIQETQYF.

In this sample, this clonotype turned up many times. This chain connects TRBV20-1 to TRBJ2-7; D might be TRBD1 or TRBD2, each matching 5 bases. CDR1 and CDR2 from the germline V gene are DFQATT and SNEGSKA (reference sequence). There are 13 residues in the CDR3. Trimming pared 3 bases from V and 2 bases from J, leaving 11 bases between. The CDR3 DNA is TGCAGTGCTAGTGTAGCGACAGCCTACGAGCAGTACTTC. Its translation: CSASVATAYEQYF.